There are a few counts of the clone carrying this T cell receptor (beta chain). The CDR3 covers 16 residues. In germline, CDR1 is SGHRS, CDR2 YFSETQ. The junction had 7 bases not matched to a gene; V was cut back by 4 bases and J by 0 bases. Despite likely unrecorded immune exposures, the donors were nominally healthy at the time of sampling. These data belong to a study of cytomegalovirus exposure and HLA in healthy donors. PCR involved 60 Vbeta and 13 Jbeta primers. TCRdb's table, derived via immunoSEQ multiplex PCR, lists solely in-frame clones and lacks some. Of 130,000 or so clones in the sample, 60% to 80% were seen once.

This chain links TRBV5-1 with TRBJ1-1, with TRBD1 matching over 9 bases. This clonotype was sampled from a man aged 40-55 years in good health and CMV-seronegative. Sample: PBMCs. CDR3 sequence: CASSPDRGLLNTEAFF. The CDR3 DNA sequence: TGCGCCAGCAGCCCGGACAGGGGACTCTTGAACACTGAAGCTTTCTTT.